The rows below give T cell receptor beta chains drawn from one sample of a study of control samples from healthy donors and cancer patients. Method: immunoSEQ multiplex PCR; TCRdb's copy keeps in-frame clones and lacks some. The profile shows about 150,000 clones, about 86% of them singletons. Input material: blood. The receptors originated from a man aged 18 to 30 in good health. Each CDR3 is given with its conserved first and last residue. The D gene is left open where the match is weak. Size values are once, few and many counts, or a class for expanded clones, and some rows have none.

.	TRBV28	TRBJ1-2	TRBD1	TGTGCCAGCAGTTTACGACAGGGAACAGGCTACACCTTC	CASSLRQGTGYTF
.	TRBV7-8	TRBJ2-7	.	TGTGCCAGCAGCTTAGTGGGGGGCTCGTACGAGCAGTACTTC	CASSLVGGSYEQYF
.	TRBV7-8	TRBJ1-2	.	TGTGCCAGCAGTCCCCGAGTTAAGGAAAGTGGCTACACCTTC	CASSPRVKESGYTF
few	TRBV6-4	TRBJ1-1	TRBD1	TGTGCCAGATTGCCGGGACAGACCATTCGGACTGAAGCTTTCTTT	CARLPGQTIRTEAFF
.	TRBV27	TRBJ2-5	.	TGTGCCAGCAGTTTATCTAGGGGTTCAGAGACCCAGTACTTC	CASSLSRGSETQYF
.	TRBV24-1	TRBJ1-6	.	TGTGCCACCAGTGACCCAGGAGGACATGTGCAGAAGAGGAATTATAATTCACCCCTCCACTTT	CATSDPGGHVQKRNYNSPLHF
.	TRBV14	TRBJ1-3	.	TGTGCCAGCAGCCTCCGTGGCTCTGGAAACACCATATATTTT	CASSLRGSGNTIYF
.	TRBV6-1	TRBJ1-5	.	TGTGCCAGCAGTGAACTGACCGTAGCAACTCAGCCCCAGCATTTT	CASSELTVATQPQHF
.	TRBV5-6	TRBJ1-2	.	TGTGCCAGCAGGCCGCGAGGGGGAGCCTTCTATGGCTACACCTTC	CASRPRGGAFYGYTF
.	TRBV12-5	TRBJ2-3	.	TGTGCTAGTGGCACCTCTAGCACAGATACGCAGTATTTT	CASGTSSTDTQYF
.	TRBV6-5	TRBJ1-2	.	TGTGCCAGCGGATACGGGAGCCGGGGCTACACCTTC	CASGYGSRGYTF
once	TRBV4-2	TRBJ2-5	TRBD2	TGTGCCAGCAGCCAAGAGGGCGGGGGGGGATACCAAGAGACCCAGTACTTC	CASSQEGGGGYQETQYF
.	TRBV4-3	TRBJ1-3	.	TGCGCCAGCAGCCAAGACCCCGGGGGATCTGGAAACACCATATATTTT	CASSQDPGGSGNTIYF
.	TRBV7-9	TRBJ2-6	.	TGTGCCAGTCAGAGCTCTGGGGCCAACGTCCTGACTTTC	CASQSSGANVLTF